These T cell receptor beta chains were read from a single sample in a study of regulatory T cells in long-lasting Graves disease. TCRdb re-derived calls from the multiplex PCR reads in MiXCR, one entry per CDR3 protein. In the table there are almost 450,000 distinct CDR3 sequences, over 15% of which are singletons. These records were also assigned to another study, of T cells in Graves' hyperthyroidism and ophthalmopathy.

The source was peripheral blood mononuclear cells (PBMCs), collected at new diagnosis, from a patient treated with antithyroid drugs. The source of these receptors is a woman in her twenties or thirties with Graves disease. Both conserved end residues are part of each CDR3. The D gene is left open where the match is weak. Size tells how often a clone was seen (once, few, many) or the class of an expanded clone, and some rows leave it out.

clone_size j_call d_call v_call cdr3_nt cdr3_aa
many TRBJ1-5 . TRBV20-1 TGCAGTGCTAGAGAGGAGGGGGGGACAACGGGGGCCCAGCATTTT CSAREEGGTTGAQHF
many TRBJ2-7 TRBD2 TRBV5-6 TGTGCGAGCGGGGAAACCTACGAGCAGTACTTC CASGETYEQYF
once TRBJ1-1 . TRBV3-1 TGTGCCAGCAGCACGGGCCCTACTGAAGCTTTCTTT CASSTGPTEAFF
few TRBJ1-5 . TRBV30 TGTGCCTGGAGTGTCCGAACAGCTGATCAGCCCCAGCATTTT CAWSVRTADQPQHF
many TRBJ2-1 . TRBV20-1 TGCAGTGCTAGAGGTCCGGGCCCAATAGACAATGAGCAGTTCTTC CSARGPGPIDNEQFF
. TRBJ1-5 . TRBV9 TGTGCCGGCAGCCCTTCGGGGAATAGCAATCAGCCCCAGCATTTT CAGSPSGNSNQPQHF
. TRBJ2-1 . TRBV28 TGTGCCACCCTGGGGGGTGGGAGCTCCTACAATGAGCAGTTCTTC CATLGGGSSYNEQFF
many TRBJ1-5 . TRBV30 TGTGCCTGGAGCGGAGGTAGTGGGGCTAGCAATCAGCCCCAGCATTTT CAWSGGSGASNQPQHF
many TRBJ1-1 TRBD1 TRBV7-7 TGTGCTAGCAGCCTTACCGCCCACGCGGGACAGTACACTGAAGCTTTCTTT CASSLTAHAGQYTEAFF
many TRBJ2-7 TRBD2 TRBV19 TGTGCCAGTAGTATTATCCTAGCGGGTGAGACCTACGAGCAGTACTTC CASSIILAGETYEQYF
few TRBJ1-4 . TRBV7-8 TGTGCCAGCAGCTTTTACGGGACCGTGAATGAAAAACTGTTTTTT CASSFYGTVNEKLFF
few TRBJ2-1 TRBD2 TRBV9 TGTGCCAGCAGCGTAGGGCTAGCGGGAGAGTCCTACAATGAGCAGTTCTTC CASSVGLAGESYNEQFF
few TRBJ2-7 . TRBV27 TGTGCCAGCAGTTCGACCACTAGGCAGTACTTC CASSSTTRQYF
once TRBJ1-3 . TRBV19 TGTGCCAGTAGTCCGAGCCGGGACATCTCTGGAAACACCATATATTTT CASSPSRDISGNTIYF
many TRBJ2-7 TRBD2 TRBV7-2 TGTGCCAGCAGCTTACTCGGACTAGCGGGATCCTACGAGCAGTACTTC CASSLLGLAGSYEQYF
many TRBJ2-5 . TRBV12-3/TRBV12-4 TGTGCCAGCAGTCCGTTTGGGACCCAACTGGAGACCCAGTACTTC CASSPFGTQLETQYF
many TRBJ2-3 TRBD2 TRBV7-9 TGTGCCAGCAGAAAAACGGCTAGCGGGAGTCTCGGGACAGATACGCAGTATTTT CASRKTASGSLGTDTQYF
many TRBJ1-1 . TRBV28 TGTGCCAGCTCAATGGTAAGAACTGAAGCTTTCTTT CASSMVRTEAFF
many TRBJ2-3 TRBD2 TRBV9 TGTGCCAGCAGCGTAAGCGGGGGCACAGATACGCAGTATTTT CASSVSGGTDTQYF
many TRBJ2-1 TRBD2 TRBV6-1 TGTGCCAGCTGCCGAGGACTAGCGGGAGAGTGGGGGCGGTATAATGAGCAGTTCTTC CASCRGLAGEWGRYNEQFF
. TRBJ2-1 . TRBV11-2 TGTGCCAGCAGCTTAGAATTGGGGGTTTCTTCCTACAATGAGCAGTTCTTC CASSLELGVSSYNEQFF
many TRBJ2-7 . TRBV3-1 TGTGCCAGCAGCCAAGGTGCAGCCGGGGGAGAGCAGTACTTC CASSQGAAGGEQYF
few TRBJ2-7 . TRBV25-1 TGTGCCAGCAGGTCCAGGGGAAACATCGGGCAGTACTTC CASRSRGNIGQYF
few TRBJ2-7 TRBD2 TRBV4-2 TGTGCCAGCAGCCAAGAAGGAAGCGGGAGGACCTCCTACGAGCAGTACTTC CASSQEGSGRTSYEQYF
. TRBJ1-1 . TRBV2 TGTGCCAGCAGGCCTACAGGGCCCACTGAAGCTTTCTTT CASRPTGPTEAFF
many TRBJ2-7 TRBD2 TRBV12-3/TRBV12-4 TGTGCCAGCGGGGGAGGGTTTGGGTCCTACGAGCAGTACTTC CASGGGFGSYEQYF
many TRBJ2-7 TRBD2 TRBV11-3 TGTGCCAGCAGCCCTAGAAGGGGCCTCGGGACTACCGAGCAGTACTTC CASSPRRGLGTTEQYF
. TRBJ1-1 . TRBV29-1 TGCAGCGTTAAGGGGTCGCGCGGTGGAAAGGCTGAAGCTTTCTTT CSVKGSRGGKAEAFF
many TRBJ2-7 TRBD2 TRBV27 TGTGCCAGCAGTCCAGGGACTAGCGGGAGAGAGCAGTACTTC CASSPGTSGREQYF
many TRBJ1-3 . TRBV7-6 TGTGCCAGCAGCTTCGATGTAGGAAACACCATATATTTT CASSFDVGNTIYF
. TRBJ1-6 . TRBV15 TGTGCCACCAGCAGAGATAACGGGGATTATAATTCACCCCTCCGCTTT CATSRDNGDYNSPLRF
. TRBJ2-7 . TRBV7-9 TGTGCCAGCAGCTTAGAGGTGGGAGCACGGTACGAGCAGTACTTC CASSLEVGARYEQYF
. TRBJ2-6 TRBD1 TRBV5-1 TGCGCCAGCAGCTTGTCCATGGGACAGGCGATCTCTGGGGCCAACGTCCTGACTTTC CASSLSMGQAISGANVLTF
. TRBJ1-1 . TRBV7-9 TGTGCCAGCAGCCCTCCGTCCAACAGGGAAGCTTTCTTT CASSPPSNREAFF
few TRBJ2-1 TRBD1 TRBV5-1 TGCGCCAGCAGCTCGGGACAGGGGGCGCTCAGGGAGCAGTTCTTC CASSSGQGALREQFF
. TRBJ2-3 . TRBV20-1 TGCAGTGCTAGCGGAAGCGGGCCTAGCACAGATACGCAGTATTTT CSASGSGPSTDTQYF
many TRBJ2-1 . TRBV7-3 TGTGCCAGCAGCTTAGGTTGGTCCCACAATGAGCAGTTCTTC CASSLGWSHNEQFF
many TRBJ2-1 . TRBV30 TGTGCCTGGATGGGCTACCACAATGAGCAGTTCTTC CAWMGYHNEQFF
many TRBJ2-3 . TRBV2 TGTGCCAGCAGTGAGACTAGTCCGGGAGATACGCAGTATTTT CASSETSPGDTQYF
many TRBJ2-7 . TRBV11-1 TGTGCCAGCAGCTTAACGGATCCGACCGAGCAGTACTTC CASSLTDPTEQYF
. TRBJ2-5 . TRBV5-1 TGCGCCAGCAAGTTGCGTGGCGGACAAGAGACCCAGTACTTC CASKLRGGQETQYF
. TRBJ1-1 . TRBV6-5 TGTGCCAGCAGTTCCCTTGGGTGGAGAGCTTTCTTT CASSSLGWRAFF
. TRBJ1-2 . TRBV4-1 TGCGCCAGCAGCCAAGAGCCCGCCGGGGTTTCTGGCTACACCTTC CASSQEPAGVSGYTF
many TRBJ2-7 TRBD2 TRBV19 TGTGCCAGTAGTACACCGGGACTAGCGGGCTACGAGCAGTACTTC CASSTPGLAGYEQYF
. TRBJ2-2 TRBD2 TRBV29-1 TGCAGCGTGGCGACGTGGACTAGTTCTGGGGAGCTGTTTTTT CSVATWTSSGELFF
. TRBJ1-2 TRBD1 TRBV9 TGTGCCAGCAGCCCAACCCTGGGACAGGGGAACTATGGCTACACCTTC CASSPTLGQGNYGYTF
many TRBJ1-2 . TRBV6-1 TGTGCCAGCAGCTCGGACTGGAACTATGGCTACACCTTC CASSSDWNYGYTF
many TRBJ2-5 . TRBV2 TGTGCCAGCATGGGGCCAAGGGCTAAAGAGACCCAGTACTTC CASMGPRAKETQYF
many TRBJ2-5 TRBD2 TRBV6-1 TGTGCCAGCAGACCCGGGACTAGAGGCCAAGAGACCCAGTACTTC CASRPGTRGQETQYF
few TRBJ2-1 . TRBV20-1 TGCAGTGCTAACGACGGCCTACGAAATGAGCAGTTCTTC CSANDGLRNEQFF
few TRBJ2-3 . TRBV7-9 TGTGCCAGCAGCCCGGGAATTCTGGATACGCAGTATTTT CASSPGILDTQYF